The next 24 T cell receptor beta chains were all read from a single sample in a study of blood T cell repertoires in COVID-19. Sequencing used immunoSEQ multiplex PCR; TCRdb keeps in-frame clones, though not all of them. The data hold 35,000 to 45,000 clones, with 70% to 90% observed a single time. Sequenced sample: peripheral blood. These receptors originate from a human donor in a cohort sampled during active COVID-19.

The genes are TRBV3-1 (or the pseudogene TRBV3-2) and TRBJ1-6; 9 positions match TRBD1. CDR1 is LGHDT, CDR2 YNNKEL, per germline (reference sequence). V trimming: 4 bases; J trimming: 1 base; junction bases outside the gene matches: 5. The CDR3 extends over 17 amino acids. As DNA, the CDR3 is TGTGCCAGCAGCCCTTGGACAGGGGATTCCTATAATTCACCCCTCCACTTT. Its translation: CASSPWTGDSYNSPLHF.

This sequence joins TRBV2 and TRBJ2-2, with 9 bases fitting TRBD2. CDR1 is SNHLY and CDR2 is FYNNEI in the germline V gene. The CDR3 has 16 amino acids. The V and J ends lost 5 bases and 6 bases, in that order; junction bases with no gene match: 10. CDR3 amino acids: CASSLRGGPSAGELFF. The CDR3 DNA reads as TGTGCCAGCAGTTTGCGGGGGGGCCCGAGTGCCGGGGAGCTGTTTTTT.

CDR3 amino acids: CASSFRRPGGGSYEQYF. CDR3 nucleotide sequence: TGTGCCAGCAGCTTCCGCCGCCCCGGAGGTGGCAGCTACGAGCAGTACTTC. V usage is TRBV11-2 and J usage is TRBJ2-7; weak D call: TRBD2 (5 bases). CDR1 and CDR2 from the germline V gene are SGHAT and FQNNGV. The CDR3 contains 17 residues. Trimming took 3 bases from V and 3 from J, leaving 21 bases between them. The whole variable domain, filled in from reference TRBV11-2 and TRBJ2-7, reads EAGVAQSPRYKIIEKRQSVAFWCNPISGHATLYWYQQILGQGPKLLIQFQNNGVVDDSQLPKDRFSAERLKGVDSTLKIQPAKLEDSAVYLCASSFRRPGGGSYEQYFGPGTRLTVT.

V gene TRBV28 combines with J gene TRBJ1-2; possibly TRBD1 for D (6 bases). The CDR3 contains 13 residues. V lost 6 bases to trimming and J lost 4 bases, with 12 bases between them. Germline V gives CDR1 MDHEN, CDR2 SYDVKM. CDR3 coding DNA: TGTGCCAGCAGCCCAGGGGCCCGCTATGGCTACACCTTC. Residues: CASSPGARYGYTF.

The chain recombines TRBV27 with TRBJ1-2; D remains unclear. There are 13 residues in the CDR3. CDR1 and CDR2 (germline): MNHEY, SMNVEV (reference sequence). V was pared by 6 bases and J by 2 bases, with 10 bases between. The CDR3 sequence is CASRPTLNYGYTF. In DNA, the CDR3 is TGTGCCAGCAGGCCCACCCTAAACTATGGCTACACCTTC.

The J gene is TRBJ1-2, the V gene TRBV19; tentatively, D is TRBD1 (6 bases). The CDR3 totals 14 residues. Trimming pared 4 bases from V and 2 bases from J, leaving 11 bases between. Germline V gene sequence: CDR1 LNHDA, CDR2 SQIVND (reference sequence). The CDR3 sequence: CASSTQGLNYGYTF. CDR3 DNA sequence: TGTGCCAGTAGTACACAGGGCCTCAACTATGGCTACACCTTC.

CDR3 coding DNA: TGTGCCAGCAGCCGCGGACAGGCTGCTTATGGCTACACCTTC. Its protein is CASSRGQAAYGYTF. The chain uses TRBV6-5 and TRBJ1-2; 7 bases match TRBD1. Germline values: CDR1 MNHEY, CDR2 SVGAGI. Losses at the gene ends were 6 bases for V and 5 bases for J; bases not matched to a gene: 9. This CDR3 is built from 14 residues.

The V gene is TRBV25-1, the J gene TRBJ1-2; the D gene is possibly TRBD1 (5 bases). V was trimmed by 7 bases and J by 5 bases, leaving 17 bases between them. In germline, CDR1 is MGHDK, CDR2 SYGVNS. The CDR3 has 14 residues. This CDR3 reads CASTNSWGSYGYTF. CDR3 in DNA: TGTGCCAGCACCAACTCCTGGGGCAGTTATGGCTACACCTTC.

Here the CDR3 reads CASSLYTGGKLFF. The CDR3 coding sequence is TGTGCCAGCAGCTTGTACACAGGGGGGAAGTTGTTTTTT. The rearrangement links TRBV5-6 to TRBJ1-4, with 8 nucleotides matching TRBD1. Germline V gives CDR1 SGHDT, CDR2 YYEEEE. Losses at the gene ends were 1 base for V and 15 bases for J; bases not matched to a gene: 8. This CDR3 comprises 13 residues.

This clone has just a few counts. The gene calls are TRBV7-8 and TRBJ2-7; no clear D gene. V lost 1 base to trimming and J lost 2 bases, with 9 bases between them. CDR3 length: 14 amino acids. Germline V gives CDR1 SGHVS, CDR2 FQNEAQ. CDR3 DNA sequence: TGTGCCAGCAGCTTAGATACAGTGCCCTACGAGCAGTACTTC. This sequence encodes CASSLDTVPYEQYF.

The chain links TRBV5-6 to TRBJ1-4; the D is unclear. CDR1 SGHDT and CDR2 YYEEEE come from the germline V gene. This CDR3 has 15 residues. V gave up 0 bases and J gave up 7 bases, with 13 bases separating them. CDR3 nucleotides: TGTGCCAGCAGCTTGGCAGGCAGTCCCAGTGAAAAACTGTTTTTT. Translation gives CASSLAGSPSEKLFF.

J is TRBJ1-5 and V is TRBV19, with a tentative D call TRBD1 (6 bases). V gave up 7 bases and J gave up 5 bases, with 15 bases separating them. Germline V CDR1 and CDR2: LNHDA, SQIVND (reference sequence). This CDR3 comprises 14 residues. This chain's CDR3 is CASTVGGSYQPQHF. The CDR3 DNA reads TGTGCCAGTACCGTAGGGGGTTCCTATCAGCCCCAGCATTTT. Combining the CDR3 with reference TRBV19 and TRBJ1-5 gives the whole variable domain DGGITQSPKYLFRKEGQNVTLSCEQNLNHDAMYWYRQDPGQGLRLIYYSQIVNDFQKGDIAEGYSVSREKKESFPLTVTSAQKNPTAFYLCASTVGGSYQPQHFGDGTRLSIL.

The chain has TRBV2 and TRBJ1-1; 8 positions agree with TRBD1. CDR3 length: 13 amino acids. Germline V gene lookup returns CDR1 SNHLY and CDR2 FYNNEI. With 6 bases clipped from V and 1 base from J, the junction kept 1 base outside the gene matches. CDR3 bases: TGTGCCAGCAGCGACAGGGGGAACACTGAAGCTTTCTTT. It yields the protein CASSDRGNTEAFF. The full variable domain, completed using reference TRBV2 and TRBJ1-1, is EPEVTQTPSHQVTQMGQEVILRCVPISNHLYFYWYRQILGQKVEFLVSFYNNEISEKSEIFDDQFSVERPDGSNFTLKIRSTKLEDSAMYFCASSDRGNTEAFFGQGTRLTVV.

J is TRBJ2-3 and V is TRBV5-1; 9 nucleotides agree with TRBD2. Germline CDR1 and CDR2: SGHRS and YFSETQ. There are 16 residues in the CDR3. V shed 3 bases and J 1 base; nucleotides not matched to a gene: 6. The CDR3 is CASSSLTSGGTDTQYF. CDR3 bases: TGCGCCAGCAGCTCCTTGACTAGCGGAGGCACAGATACGCAGTATTTT.

This clone occurred once. This rearrangement joins TRBV20-1 to TRBJ2-7, with D unclear. V lost 0 bases to trimming and J lost 3 bases, with 3 bases between them. Germline V gives CDR1 DFQATT, CDR2 SNEGSKA (reference sequence). CDR3 size: 11 residues. The CDR3 bases are TGCAGTGCTAGAGACAGCTACGAGCAGTACTTC. Its protein product is CSARDSYEQYF.

V and J are TRBV19 and TRBJ2-5; 11 bases line up with TRBD2. CDR1 and CDR2 (germline): LNHDA, SQIVND (reference sequence). With V trimmed by 1 base and J by 3 bases, 4 bases remained unmatched. The CDR3 is made up of 16 amino acids. The CDR3 spells CASSIVPLAGEETQYF. CDR3 bases: TGTGCCAGTAGTATAGTCCCACTAGCGGGGGAAGAGACCCAGTACTTC.

The V call is TRBV5-1, the J call TRBJ1-1, with D unclear. This CDR3 spans 13 amino acids. The V end was cut by 3 bases, the J end by 11 bases, with 17 bases between. Germline V gives CDR1 SGHRS, CDR2 YFSETQ. This CDR3 reads CASSSTRTAAAFF. The CDR3 bases are TGCGCCAGCAGCTCTACCCGTACCGCCGCGGCTTTCTTT.

The chain employs TRBV27 and TRBJ1-1; 8 bases agree with TRBD1. After removal of 5 bases from V and 13 bases from J, the junction contained 12 bases not matched to a gene. CDR3 length equals 13 residues. Germline-derived CDR1 and CDR2 are MNHEY and SMNVEV (reference sequence). CDR3 DNA sequence: TGTGCCAGCAGTCCCCTGACAGGGGCGTTTTTTTTCTTT. As protein: CASSPLTGAFFFF.

The chain recombines TRBV7-8 with TRBJ1-4, with a possible D match to TRBD1 (5 bases). V shed 5 bases and J shed 6 bases, with 13 bases lying between them. The CDR3 runs to 14 residues. Germline V gene data show CDR1 as SGHVS and CDR2 as FQNEAQ. The CDR3, as DNA: TGTGCCAGCAGCCCCGACAGAACACATGAAAAACTGTTTTTT. Translation gives CASSPDRTHEKLFF.

The chain links TRBV28 to TRBJ2-7, with 13 bases matching TRBD2. The junction had 10 bases not matched to a gene; V was cut back by 5 bases and J by 0 bases. This CDR3 spans 18 amino acids. Per germline, CDR1 MDHEN and CDR2 SYDVKM. CDR3 sequence reads: CASSPSTSGGARSYEQYF. In DNA, the CDR3 is TGTGCCAGCAGTCCCTCCACTAGCGGGGGGGCACGCTCCTACGAGCAGTACTTC.

This chain links TRBV9 with TRBJ1-2; D remains unclear. Germline V gene lookup returns CDR1 SGDLS and CDR2 YYNGEE. This CDR3 contains 14 residues. V was cut by 0 bases and J by 3 bases, with 9 bases left in between. This chain's CDR3 is CASSVGAGDYGYTF. The CDR3 DNA is TGTGCCAGCAGCGTAGGAGCAGGCGACTATGGCTACACCTTC.

The rearrangement uses TRBV5-4 and TRBJ1-3; TRBD1 matches 7 bases. Germline CDR1 is SGHNT and CDR2 is YYREEE (reference sequence). J was trimmed by 7 bases and V by 4 bases; bases with no gene match: 11. The CDR3 extends over 15 amino acids. The CDR3 DNA reads TGTGCCAGCAGCAAAGGGGGACAGCAGGAGAACACCATATATTTT. This codes for CASSKGGQQENTIYF.

The chain carries TRBV5-1 and TRBJ2-7; D remains ambiguous. Trimming took 2 bases from V and 3 from J, leaving 9 bases between them. The CDR3 has 13 amino acids. CDR1 is SGHRS, CDR2 YFSETQ, per germline. CDR3: CASSFGGFYEQYF. DNA of the CDR3: TGCGCCAGCAGCTTTGGCGGCTTCTACGAGCAGTACTTC.

The chain employs TRBV6-2 or TRBV6-3 and TRBJ2-7; D not resolved. This CDR3 region has 12 residues. Trimming took off 2 bases at V and 9 bases at J, with 11 bases between the two ends. Germline V lookup: CDR1 MNHEY, CDR2 SVGEGT. In nucleotides, the CDR3 is TGTGCCAGCAGTTACGAGCTTCCGCCGCAGTACTTC. As protein: CASSYELPPQYF.